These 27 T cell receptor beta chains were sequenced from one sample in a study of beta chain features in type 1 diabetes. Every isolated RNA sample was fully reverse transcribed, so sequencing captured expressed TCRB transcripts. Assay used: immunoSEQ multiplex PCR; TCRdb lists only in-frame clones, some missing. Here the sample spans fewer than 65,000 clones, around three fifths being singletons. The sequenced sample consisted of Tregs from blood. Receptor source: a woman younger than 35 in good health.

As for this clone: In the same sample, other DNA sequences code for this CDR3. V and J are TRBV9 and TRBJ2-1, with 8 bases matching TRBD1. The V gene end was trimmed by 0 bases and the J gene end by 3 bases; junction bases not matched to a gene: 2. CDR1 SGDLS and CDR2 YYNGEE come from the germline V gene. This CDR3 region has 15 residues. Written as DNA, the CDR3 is TGTGCCAGCAGCGTAGCAGGGGGCTTCTACAATGAGCAGTTCTTC. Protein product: CASSVAGGFYNEQFF. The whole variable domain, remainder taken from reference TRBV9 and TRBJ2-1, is DSGVTQTPKHLITATGQRVTLRCSPRSGDLSVYWYQQSLDQGLQFLIQYYNGEERAKGNILERFSAQQFPDLHSELNLSSLELGDSALYFCASSVAGGFYNEQFFGPGTRLTVL.

CDR3 loop: CASSPSDRLYNEQFF. The DNA of the CDR3 is TGCGCCAGCAGCCCGTCTGACAGGCTCTACAATGAGCAGTTCTTC. This sequence joins TRBV5-1 and TRBJ2-1; tentatively, D is TRBD1 (6 bases). The germline V gene has CDR1 SGHRS and CDR2 YFSETQ. This CDR3 has 15 residues. Trimming shortened V by 4 bases and J by 3 bases, and 14 bases separated the two germline ends.

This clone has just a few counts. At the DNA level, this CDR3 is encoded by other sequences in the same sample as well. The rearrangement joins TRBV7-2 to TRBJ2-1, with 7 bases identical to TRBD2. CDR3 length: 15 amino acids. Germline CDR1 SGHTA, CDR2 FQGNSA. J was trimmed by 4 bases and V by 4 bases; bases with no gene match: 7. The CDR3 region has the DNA TGTGCCAGCAGCTCTCAGCGGGGTGGGTACAATGAGCAGTTCTTC. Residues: CASSSQRGGYNEQFF.

The CDR3 nucleotides read TGTGCCAGCAGCTTGGCCCCGGGGGACGAGCAGTACTTC. Translation: CASSLAPGDEQYF. The V gene is TRBV5-6, the J gene TRBJ2-7; maybe TRBD2 (6 bases). Germline V gene lookup returns CDR1 SGHDT and CDR2 YYEEEE. Trimming stripped 0 bases from V and 5 bases from J, with 9 bases between. This CDR3 is built from 13 residues.

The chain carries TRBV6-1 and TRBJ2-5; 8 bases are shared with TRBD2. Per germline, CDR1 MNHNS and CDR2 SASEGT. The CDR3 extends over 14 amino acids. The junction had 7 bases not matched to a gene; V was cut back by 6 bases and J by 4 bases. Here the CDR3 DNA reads TGTGCCAGCAGGACACGGGGGGGGCCAGAGACCCAGTACTTC. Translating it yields CASRTRGGPETQYF.

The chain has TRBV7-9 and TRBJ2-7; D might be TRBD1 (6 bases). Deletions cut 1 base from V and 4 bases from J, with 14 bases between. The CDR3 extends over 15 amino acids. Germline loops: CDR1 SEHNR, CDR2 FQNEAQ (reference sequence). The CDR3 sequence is CASSLGPRQEYEQYF. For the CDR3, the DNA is TGTGCCAGCAGCTTAGGCCCCCGACAGGAATACGAGCAGTACTTC.

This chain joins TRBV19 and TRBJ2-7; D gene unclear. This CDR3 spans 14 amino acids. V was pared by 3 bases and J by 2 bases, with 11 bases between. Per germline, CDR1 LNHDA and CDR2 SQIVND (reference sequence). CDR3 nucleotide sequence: TGTGCCAGTAGTATTCGGTCACTACCCTACGAGCAGTACTTC. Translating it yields CASSIRSLPYEQYF.

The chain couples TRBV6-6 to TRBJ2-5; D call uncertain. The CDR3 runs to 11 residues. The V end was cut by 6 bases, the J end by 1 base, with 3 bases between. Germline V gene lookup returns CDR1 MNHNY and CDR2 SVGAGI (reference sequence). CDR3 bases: TGTGCCAGCAGCGTCCAAGAGACCCAGTACTTC. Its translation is CASSVQETQYF.

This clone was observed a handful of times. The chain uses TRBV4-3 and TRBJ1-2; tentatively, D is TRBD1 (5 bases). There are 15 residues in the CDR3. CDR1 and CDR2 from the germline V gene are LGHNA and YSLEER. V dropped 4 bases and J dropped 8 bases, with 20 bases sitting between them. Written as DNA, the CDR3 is TGCGCCAGCAGCCCAACACCTCAGGGTATGGTAGGCTACACCTTC. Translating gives CASSPTPQGMVGYTF.

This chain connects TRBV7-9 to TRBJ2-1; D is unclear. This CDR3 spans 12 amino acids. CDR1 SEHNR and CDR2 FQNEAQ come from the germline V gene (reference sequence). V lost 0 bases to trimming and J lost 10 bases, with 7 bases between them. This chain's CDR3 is CASSLAGREQFF. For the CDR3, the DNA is TGTGCCAGCAGCTTAGCGGGCAGGGAGCAGTTCTTC.

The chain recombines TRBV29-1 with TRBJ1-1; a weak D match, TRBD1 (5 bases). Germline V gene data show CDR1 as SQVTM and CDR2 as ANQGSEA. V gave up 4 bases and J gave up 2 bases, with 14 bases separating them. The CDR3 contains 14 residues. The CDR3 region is CSVGVQGLNTEAFF. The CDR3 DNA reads TGCAGCGTTGGGGTGCAGGGCCTAAACACTGAAGCTTTCTTT.

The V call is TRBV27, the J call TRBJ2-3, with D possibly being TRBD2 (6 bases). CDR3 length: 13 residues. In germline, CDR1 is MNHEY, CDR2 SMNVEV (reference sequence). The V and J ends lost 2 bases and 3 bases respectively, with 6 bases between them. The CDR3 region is CASSLGGTDTQYF. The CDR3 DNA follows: TGTGCCAGCAGTTTAGGGGGGACAGATACGCAGTATTTT.

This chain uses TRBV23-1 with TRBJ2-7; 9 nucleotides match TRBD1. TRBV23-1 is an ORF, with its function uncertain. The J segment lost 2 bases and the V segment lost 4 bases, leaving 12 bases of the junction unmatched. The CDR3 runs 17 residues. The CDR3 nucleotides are TGCGCCAGCAGTCTCCCCCGCAGGGACAGGGAAACCTACGAGCAGTACTTC. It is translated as CASSLPRRDRETYEQYF.

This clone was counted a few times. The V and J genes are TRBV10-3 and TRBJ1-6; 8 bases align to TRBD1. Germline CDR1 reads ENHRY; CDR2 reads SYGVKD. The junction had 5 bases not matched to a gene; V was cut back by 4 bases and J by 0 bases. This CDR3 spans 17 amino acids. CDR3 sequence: CAISGTGPSSYNSPLHF. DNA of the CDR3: TGTGCCATCAGTGGGACAGGGCCGAGCTCCTATAATTCACCCCTCCACTTT.

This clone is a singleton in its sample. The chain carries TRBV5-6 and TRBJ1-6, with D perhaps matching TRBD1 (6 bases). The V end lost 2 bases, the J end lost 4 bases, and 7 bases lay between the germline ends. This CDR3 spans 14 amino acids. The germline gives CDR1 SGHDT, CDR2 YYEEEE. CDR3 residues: CASSFQGYNSPLHF. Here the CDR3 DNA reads TGTGCCAGCAGCTTCCAGGGGTATAATTCACCCCTCCACTTT.

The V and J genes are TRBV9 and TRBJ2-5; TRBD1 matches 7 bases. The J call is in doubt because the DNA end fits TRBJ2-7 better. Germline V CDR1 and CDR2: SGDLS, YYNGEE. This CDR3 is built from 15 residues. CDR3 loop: CASSVGDSISYEQYF. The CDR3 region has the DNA TGTGCCAGCAGCGTAGGGGACAGCATCTCCTACGAGCAGTACTTC.

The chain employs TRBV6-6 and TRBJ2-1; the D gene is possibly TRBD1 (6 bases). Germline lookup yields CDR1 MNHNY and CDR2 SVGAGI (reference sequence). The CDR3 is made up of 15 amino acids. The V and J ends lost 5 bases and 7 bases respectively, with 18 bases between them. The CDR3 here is CASSPTGYYVNEQFF. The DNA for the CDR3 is TGTGCCAGCAGTCCTACAGGGTATTATGTGAATGAGCAGTTCTTC.

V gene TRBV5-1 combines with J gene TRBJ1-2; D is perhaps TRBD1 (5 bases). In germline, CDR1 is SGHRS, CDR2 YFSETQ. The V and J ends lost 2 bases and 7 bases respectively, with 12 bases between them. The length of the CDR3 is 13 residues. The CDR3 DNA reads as TGCGCCAGCAGCTTCGAGGGGAGGTCTGGCTACACCTTC. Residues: CASSFEGRSGYTF.

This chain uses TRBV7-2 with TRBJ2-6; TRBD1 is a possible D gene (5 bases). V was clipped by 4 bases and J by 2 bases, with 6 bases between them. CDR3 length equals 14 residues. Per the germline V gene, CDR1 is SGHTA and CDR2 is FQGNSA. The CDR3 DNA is TGTGCCAGCAGCTCCAGGGCTGGGGCCAACGTCCTGACTTTC. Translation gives CASSSRAGANVLTF. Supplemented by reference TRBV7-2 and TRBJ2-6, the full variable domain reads GAGVSQSPSNKVTEKGKDVELRCDPISGHTALYWYRQSLGQGLEFLIYFQGNSAPDKSGLPSDRFSAERTGGSVSTLTIQRTQQEDSAVYLCASSSRAGANVLTFGAGSRLTVL.

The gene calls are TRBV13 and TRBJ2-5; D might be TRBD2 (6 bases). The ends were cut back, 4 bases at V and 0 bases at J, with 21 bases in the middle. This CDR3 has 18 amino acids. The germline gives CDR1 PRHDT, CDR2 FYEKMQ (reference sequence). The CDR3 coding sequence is TGTGCCAGCAGCTCGAGCCCTAGCGAGATGGCTCACCAAGAGACCCAGTACTTC. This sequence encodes CASSSSPSEMAHQETQYF. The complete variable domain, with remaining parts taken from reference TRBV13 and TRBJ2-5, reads AAGVIQSPRHLIKEKRETATLKCYPIPRHDTVYWYQQGPGQDPQFLISFYEKMQSDKGSIPDRFSAQQFSDYHSELNMSSLELGDSALYFCASSSSPSEMAHQETQYFGPGTRLLVL.

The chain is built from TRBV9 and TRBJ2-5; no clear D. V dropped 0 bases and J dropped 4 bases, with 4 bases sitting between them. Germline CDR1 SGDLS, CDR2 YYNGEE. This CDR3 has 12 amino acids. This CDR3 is CASSVDGETQYF. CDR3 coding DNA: TGTGCCAGCAGCGTAGACGGAGAGACCCAGTACTTC.

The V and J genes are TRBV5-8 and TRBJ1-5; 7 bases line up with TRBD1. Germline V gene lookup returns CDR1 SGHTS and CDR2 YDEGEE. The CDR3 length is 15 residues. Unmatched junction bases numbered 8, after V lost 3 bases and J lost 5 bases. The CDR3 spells CASSWGSGQYQPQHF. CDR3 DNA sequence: TGTGCCAGCAGCTGGGGGTCGGGACAGTATCAGCCCCAGCATTTT.

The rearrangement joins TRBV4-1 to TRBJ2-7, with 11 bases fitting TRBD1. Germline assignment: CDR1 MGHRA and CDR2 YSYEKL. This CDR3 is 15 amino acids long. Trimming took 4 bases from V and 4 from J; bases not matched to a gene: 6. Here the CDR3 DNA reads TGCGCCAGCAGCCCTCCGGGACAGGGGGTATACGAGCAGTACTTC. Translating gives CASSPPGQGVYEQYF.

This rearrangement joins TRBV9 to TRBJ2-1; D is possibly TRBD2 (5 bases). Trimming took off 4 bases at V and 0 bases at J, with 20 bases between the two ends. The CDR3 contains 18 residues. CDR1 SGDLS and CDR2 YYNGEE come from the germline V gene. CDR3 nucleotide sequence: TGTGCCAGCAGCCCCCGGAGCGGACCCACAGACTCCTACAATGAGCAGTTCTTC. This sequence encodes CASSPRSGPTDSYNEQFF.

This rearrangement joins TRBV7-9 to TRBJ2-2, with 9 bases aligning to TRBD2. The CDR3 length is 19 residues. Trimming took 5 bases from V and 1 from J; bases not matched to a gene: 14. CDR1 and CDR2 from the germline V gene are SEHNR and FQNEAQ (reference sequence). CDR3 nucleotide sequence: TGTGCCAGCAGCCGACCTGGGGCGGGGGGGCTTCTGAACACCGGGGAGCTGTTTTTT. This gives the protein CASSRPGAGGLLNTGELFF.

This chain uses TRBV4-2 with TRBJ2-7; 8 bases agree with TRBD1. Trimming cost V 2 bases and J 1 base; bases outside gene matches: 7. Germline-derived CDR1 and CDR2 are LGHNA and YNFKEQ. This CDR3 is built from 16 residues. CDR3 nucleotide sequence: TGTGCCAGCAGCCAACAGGACAGGGAGAATTCCTACGAGCAGTACTTC. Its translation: CASSQQDRENSYEQYF.

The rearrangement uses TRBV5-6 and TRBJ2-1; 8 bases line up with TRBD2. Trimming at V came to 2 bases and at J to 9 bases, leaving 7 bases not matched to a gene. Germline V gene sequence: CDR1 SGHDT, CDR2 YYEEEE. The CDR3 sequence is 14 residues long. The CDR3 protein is CASSFLASGGEQFF. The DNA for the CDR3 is TGTGCCAGCAGCTTCCTGGCGAGCGGGGGTGAGCAGTTCTTC.